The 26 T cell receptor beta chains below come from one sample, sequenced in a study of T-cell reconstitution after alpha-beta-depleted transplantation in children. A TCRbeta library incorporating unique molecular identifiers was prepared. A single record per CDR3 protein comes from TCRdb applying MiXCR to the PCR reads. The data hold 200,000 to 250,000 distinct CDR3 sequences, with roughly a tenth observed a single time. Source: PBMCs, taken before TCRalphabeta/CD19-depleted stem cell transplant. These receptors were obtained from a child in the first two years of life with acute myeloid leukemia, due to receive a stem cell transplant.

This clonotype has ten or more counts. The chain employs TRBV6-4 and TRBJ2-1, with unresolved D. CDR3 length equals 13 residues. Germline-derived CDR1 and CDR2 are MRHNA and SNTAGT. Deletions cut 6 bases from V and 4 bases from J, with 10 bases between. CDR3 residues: CASSERDYNEQFF. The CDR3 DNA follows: TGTGCCAGCAGCGAACGAGATTACAATGAGCAGTTCTTC.

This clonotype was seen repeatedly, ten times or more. CDR3 region: CAISEVAGRRETQYF. In DNA, the CDR3 is TGTGCCATCAGTGAGGTAGCGGGAAGAAGAGAGACCCAGTACTTC. This chain connects TRBV10-3 to TRBJ2-5, with TRBD2 identical over 8 bases. The junction had 6 bases not matched to a gene; V was cut back by 2 bases and J by 4 bases. Germline V CDR1 and CDR2: ENHRY, SYGVKD. CDR3 size: 15 residues.

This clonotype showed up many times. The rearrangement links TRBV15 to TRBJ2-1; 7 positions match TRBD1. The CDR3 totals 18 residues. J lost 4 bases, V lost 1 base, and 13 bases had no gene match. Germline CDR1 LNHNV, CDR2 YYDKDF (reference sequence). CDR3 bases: TGTGCCACCAGCAGAGGAAGGGGGCTAGCCGTAGGATACAATGAGCAGTTCTTC. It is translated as CATSRGRGLAVGYNEQFF.

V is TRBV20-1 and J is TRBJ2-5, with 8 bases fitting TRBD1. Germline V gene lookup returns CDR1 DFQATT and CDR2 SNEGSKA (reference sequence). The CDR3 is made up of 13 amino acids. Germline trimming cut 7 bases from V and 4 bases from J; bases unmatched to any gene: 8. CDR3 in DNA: TGCAGTGTTGCCGGGACAGGTGGAGAGACCCAGTACTTC. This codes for CSVAGTGGETQYF.

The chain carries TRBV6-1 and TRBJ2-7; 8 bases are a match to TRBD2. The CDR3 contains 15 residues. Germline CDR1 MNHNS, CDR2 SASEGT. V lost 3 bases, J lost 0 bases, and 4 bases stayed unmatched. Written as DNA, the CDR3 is TGTGCCAGCAGTGAGCCCAGCGGGAGCTCCTACGAGCAGTACTTC. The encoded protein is CASSEPSGSSYEQYF.

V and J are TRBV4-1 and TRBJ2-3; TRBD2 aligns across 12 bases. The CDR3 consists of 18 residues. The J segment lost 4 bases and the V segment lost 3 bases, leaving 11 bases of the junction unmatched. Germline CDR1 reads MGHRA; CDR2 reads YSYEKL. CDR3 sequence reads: CASSQRTSGRWAADTQYF. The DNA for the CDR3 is TGCGCCAGCAGCCAGAGAACTAGCGGGAGGTGGGCCGCAGATACGCAGTATTTT.

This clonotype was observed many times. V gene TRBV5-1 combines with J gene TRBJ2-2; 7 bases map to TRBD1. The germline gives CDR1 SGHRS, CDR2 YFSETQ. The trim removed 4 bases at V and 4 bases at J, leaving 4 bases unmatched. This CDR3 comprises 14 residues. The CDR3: CASSDRAITGELFF. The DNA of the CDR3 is TGCGCCAGCAGCGACAGGGCTATCACCGGGGAGCTGTTTTTT.

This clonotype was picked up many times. The CDR3 nucleotides are TGTGCCAGCAGCTTATTTTGGCTAGCGGGAGAGAATGAGCAGTTCTTC. Its protein product is CASSLFWLAGENEQFF. The gene calls are TRBV7-2 and TRBJ2-1; 10 nucleotides align to TRBD2. The CDR3 covers 16 residues. Germline values: CDR1 SGHTA, CDR2 FQGNSA. Trimming cost V 2 bases and J 7 bases; bases outside gene matches: 8.

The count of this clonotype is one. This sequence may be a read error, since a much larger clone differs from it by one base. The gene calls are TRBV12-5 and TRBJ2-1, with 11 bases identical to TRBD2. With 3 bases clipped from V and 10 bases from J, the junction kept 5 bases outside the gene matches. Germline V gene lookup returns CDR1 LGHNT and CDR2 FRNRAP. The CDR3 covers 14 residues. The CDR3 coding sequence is TGTGCTAGTGGTTTCACTAGCGGGGGAGAAGAGCAGTTCTTC. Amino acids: CASGFTSGGEEQFF.

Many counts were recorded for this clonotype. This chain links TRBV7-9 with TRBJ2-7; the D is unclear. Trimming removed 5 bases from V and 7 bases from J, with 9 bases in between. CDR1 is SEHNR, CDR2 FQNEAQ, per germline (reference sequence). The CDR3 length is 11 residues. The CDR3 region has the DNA TGTGCCAGCAGCGCTCCTTGGGAGCAGTACTTC. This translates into CASSAPWEQYF.

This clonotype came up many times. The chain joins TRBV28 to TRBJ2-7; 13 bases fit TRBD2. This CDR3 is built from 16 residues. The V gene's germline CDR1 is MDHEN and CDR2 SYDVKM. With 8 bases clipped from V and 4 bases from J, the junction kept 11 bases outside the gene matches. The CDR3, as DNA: TGTGCCAGCGCCTCGACCGGACTAGCGGGAGCTTACGAGCAGTACTTC. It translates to CASASTGLAGAYEQYF. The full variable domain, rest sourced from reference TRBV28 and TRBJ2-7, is DVKVTQSSRYLVKRTGEKVFLECVQDMDHENMFWYRQDPGLGLRLIYFSYDVKMKEKGDIPEGYSVSREKKERFSLILESASTNQTSMYLCASASTGLAGAYEQYFGPGTRLTVT.

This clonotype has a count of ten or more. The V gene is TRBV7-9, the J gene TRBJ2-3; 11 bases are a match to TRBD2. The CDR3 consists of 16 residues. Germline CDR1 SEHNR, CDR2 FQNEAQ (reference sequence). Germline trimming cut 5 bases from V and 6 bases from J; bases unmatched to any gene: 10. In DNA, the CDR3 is TGTGCCAGCAGCGATTACGGGACTAGCGGTGGGGATACGCAGTATTTT. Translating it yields CASSDYGTSGGDTQYF.

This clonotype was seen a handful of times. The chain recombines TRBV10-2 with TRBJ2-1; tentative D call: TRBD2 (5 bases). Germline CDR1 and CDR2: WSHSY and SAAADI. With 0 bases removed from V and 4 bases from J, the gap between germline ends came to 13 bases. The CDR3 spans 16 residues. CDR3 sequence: CASSESPDSTYNEQFF. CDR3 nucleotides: TGCGCCAGCAGTGAGTCGCCGGACTCGACATACAATGAGCAGTTCTTC.

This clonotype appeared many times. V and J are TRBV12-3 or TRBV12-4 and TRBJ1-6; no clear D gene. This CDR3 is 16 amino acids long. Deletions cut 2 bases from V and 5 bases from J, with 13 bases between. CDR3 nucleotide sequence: TGTGCCAGCAGTTTATTTAGGTGGGAGGATAATTCACCCCTCCACTTT. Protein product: CASSLFRWEDNSPLHF.

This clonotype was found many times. Here the CDR3 DNA reads TGTGCCAGCAGCTTGGGACATAACTATGGCTACACCTTC. Its translation: CASSLGHNYGYTF. V is TRBV5-6 and J is TRBJ1-2; D is unresolved. This CDR3 is 13 amino acids long. In germline, CDR1 is SGHDT, CDR2 YYEEEE. V was trimmed by 0 bases and J by 1 base, leaving 4 bases between them.

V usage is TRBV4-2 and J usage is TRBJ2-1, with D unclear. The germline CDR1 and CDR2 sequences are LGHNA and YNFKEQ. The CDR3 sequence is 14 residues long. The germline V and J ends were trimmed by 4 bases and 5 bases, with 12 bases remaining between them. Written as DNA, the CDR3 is TGTGCCAGCAGCCCCCGGCCCGGACACAATGAGCAGTTCTTC. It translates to CASSPRPGHNEQFF.

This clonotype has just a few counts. CDR3 in DNA: TGTGCCAGCTCACCCGGGACAGGGGACGTGGTTAACTATGGCTACACCTTC. Translated: CASSPGTGDVVNYGYTF. V is TRBV18 and J is TRBJ1-2; 10 nucleotides match TRBD1. CDR1 KGHSH and CDR2 LQKENI come from the germline V gene. The CDR3 loop spans 17 amino acids. V dropped 3 bases and J dropped 1; count of bases not matched to a gene: 8.

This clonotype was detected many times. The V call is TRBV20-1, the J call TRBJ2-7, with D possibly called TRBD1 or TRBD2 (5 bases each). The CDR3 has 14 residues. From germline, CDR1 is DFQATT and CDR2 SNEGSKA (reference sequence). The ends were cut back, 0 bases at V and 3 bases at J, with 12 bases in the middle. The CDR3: CSARDPGRSYEQYF. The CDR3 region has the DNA TGCAGTGCTAGAGATCCGGGACGCAGCTACGAGCAGTACTTC.

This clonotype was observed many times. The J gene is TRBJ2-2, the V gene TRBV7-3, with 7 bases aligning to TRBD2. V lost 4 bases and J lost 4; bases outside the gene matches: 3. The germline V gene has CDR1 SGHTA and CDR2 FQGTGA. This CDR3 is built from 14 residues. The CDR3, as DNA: TGTGCCAGCAGCTCTAGCGGAGGCACCGGGGAGCTGTTTTTT. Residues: CASSSSGGTGELFF.

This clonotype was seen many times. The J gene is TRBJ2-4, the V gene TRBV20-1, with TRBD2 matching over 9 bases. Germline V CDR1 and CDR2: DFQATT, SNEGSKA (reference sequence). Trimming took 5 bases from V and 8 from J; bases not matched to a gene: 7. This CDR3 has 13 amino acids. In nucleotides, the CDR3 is TGCAGTGCTCCGGGACTAGCATTAGACATTCAGTACTTC. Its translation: CSAPGLALDIQYF.

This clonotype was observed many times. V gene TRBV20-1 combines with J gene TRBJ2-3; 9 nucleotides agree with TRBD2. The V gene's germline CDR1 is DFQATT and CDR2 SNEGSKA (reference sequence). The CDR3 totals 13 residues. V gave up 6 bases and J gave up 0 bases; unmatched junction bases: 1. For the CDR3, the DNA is TGCAGTGCCCTAGCGGGGAGCACAGATACGCAGTATTTT. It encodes CSALAGSTDTQYF.

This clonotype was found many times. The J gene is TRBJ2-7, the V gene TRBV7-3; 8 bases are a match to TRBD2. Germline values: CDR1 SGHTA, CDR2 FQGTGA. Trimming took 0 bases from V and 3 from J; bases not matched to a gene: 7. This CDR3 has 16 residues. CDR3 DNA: TGTGCCAGCAGCTTAACGTTGGTAGCGGGGCACTACGAGCAGTACTTC. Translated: CASSLTLVAGHYEQYF.

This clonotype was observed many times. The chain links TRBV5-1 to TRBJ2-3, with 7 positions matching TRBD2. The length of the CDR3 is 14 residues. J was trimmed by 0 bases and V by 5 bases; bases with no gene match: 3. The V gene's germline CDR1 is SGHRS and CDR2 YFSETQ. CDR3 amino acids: CASRAGLSTDTQYF. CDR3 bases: TGCGCCAGCAGAGCGGGGCTTAGCACAGATACGCAGTATTTT. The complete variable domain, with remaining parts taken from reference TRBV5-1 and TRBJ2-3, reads KAGVTQTPRYLIKTRGQQVTLSCSPISGHRSVSWYQQTPGQGLQFLFEYFSETQRNKGNFPGRFSGRQFSNSRSEMNVSTLELGDSALYLCASRAGLSTDTQYFGPGTRLTVL.

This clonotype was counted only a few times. The CDR3 sequence: CASSLWTGDSNQPQHF. In DNA form, the CDR3 reads TGTGCCAGCAGCTTATGGACAGGGGATAGCAATCAGCCCCAGCATTTT. The rearrangement joins TRBV11-1 to TRBJ1-5, with 9 bases lining up with TRBD1. Looked up from germline, CDR1 is SGHAT and CDR2 is FQDESV (reference sequence). Trimming at V came to 2 bases and at J to 0 bases, leaving 2 bases not matched to a gene. The CDR3 is 16 residues long.

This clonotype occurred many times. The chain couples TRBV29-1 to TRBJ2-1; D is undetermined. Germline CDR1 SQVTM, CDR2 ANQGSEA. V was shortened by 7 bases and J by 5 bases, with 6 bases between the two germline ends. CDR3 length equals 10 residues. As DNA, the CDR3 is TGCAGCGCCGCGAACAATGAGCAGTTCTTC. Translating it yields CSAANNEQFF.

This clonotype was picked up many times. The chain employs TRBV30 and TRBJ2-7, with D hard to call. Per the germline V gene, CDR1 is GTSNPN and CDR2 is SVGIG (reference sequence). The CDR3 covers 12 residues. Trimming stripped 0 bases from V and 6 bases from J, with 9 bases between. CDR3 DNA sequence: TGTGCCTGGAGTGTACGCGGATCCGAGCAGTACTTC. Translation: CAWSVRGSEQYF.